These T cell receptor beta chains were read from a single sample in a study of response to subunit inactivated influenza vaccine. Each CDR3 protein gets one entry after TCRdb re-called the RT-PCR reads with MiXCR. The sample shows around 300,000 distinct CDR3 sequences, 22% of them seen only once. The sequencing used PBMCs from blood, collected 21 months after vaccination. The receptors originated from a man aged 50 to 75 who received an inactivated influenza vaccine. CDR3s include the opening cysteine and the closing phenylalanine or tryptophan. D genes are given only for firm matches. Clone size, where shown, is once, few, many, or a class for clones that have expanded.

clone_size,v_call,j_call,d_call,cdr3_aa,cdr3_nt
-,TRBV28,TRBJ2-4,TRBD1,CASSFRVQGAKNIQYF,TGTGCCAGCAGTTTTAGGGTACAGGGGGCCAAAAACATTCAGTACTTC
-,TRBV6-5,TRBJ1-2,TRBD1,CASSYSGQGIYGYTF,TGTGCCAGCAGTTACTCGGGACAGGGAATCTATGGCTACACCTTC
-,TRBV20-1,TRBJ1-2,TRBD1,CSAHLPGQRYGYTF,TGCAGTGCTCATCTCCCGGGACAGCGATATGGCTACACCTTC
-,TRBV7-2,TRBJ2-5,-,CASSWTSLGETQYF,TGTGCCAGCAGCTGGACCTCCTTAGGGGAGACCCAGTACTTC
few,TRBV25-1,TRBJ1-4,TRBD1,CASSSETTGLTNEKLFF,TGTGCCAGCAGTTCAGAGACGACAGGGCTGACTAATGAAAAACTGTTTTTT
-,TRBV6-5,TRBJ1-1,TRBD1,CASSLSPGQVREAFF,TGTGCCAGCAGCTTGAGTCCGGGACAGGTCCGTGAAGCTTTCTTT
few,TRBV7-9,TRBJ1-6,-,CASSSDSRAVNSPLHF,TGTGCCAGCAGCTCAGACTCCCGGGCCGTAAATTCACCCCTCCACTTT
few,TRBV18,TRBJ1-5,-,CASSPPSGHGQPQHF,TGTGCCAGCTCACCACCCTCCGGGCATGGTCAGCCCCAGCATTTT
many,TRBV7-9,TRBJ1-2,-,CASSSDRGYTF,TGTGCCAGCAGTTCTGACAGGGGCTACACCTTC
-,TRBV11-1,TRBJ2-3,-,CASSSRESTVLSTDTQYF,TGTGCCAGCAGCTCTCGCGAATCGACAGTTTTAAGCACAGATACGCAGTATTTT
many,TRBV5-5,TRBJ1-6,-,CASSLGQNHNSPLHF,TGTGCCAGCAGCTTGGGACAGAACCATAATTCACCCCTCCACTTT
many,TRBV29-1,TRBJ1-2,-,CSAVLRYGYTF,TGCAGCGCCGTGCTACGCTATGGCTACACCTTC
few,TRBV4-3,TRBJ2-5,-,CASSQGSGYQETQYF,TGCGCCAGCAGCCAAGGGTCAGGATACCAAGAGACCCAGTACTTC
-,TRBV29-1,TRBJ2-3,TRBD2,CSVAQLAGRADTQYF,TGCAGCGTGGCCCAACTAGCGGGGCGGGCTGATACGCAGTATTTT
-,TRBV12-3/TRBV12-4,TRBJ2-1,-,CASSFKGPDNEQFF,TGTGCCAGCAGTTTCAAGGGACCAGACAATGAGCAGTTCTTC
-,TRBV15,TRBJ2-7,-,CATSRAKTGLHEQYF,TGTGCCACCAGCAGAGCCAAGACAGGATTACACGAGCAGTACTTC
few,TRBV5-1,TRBJ2-1,TRBD2,CASSSEDPGLAATYNEQFF,TGCGCCAGCAGCTCCGAAGACCCGGGACTAGCGGCAACATACAATGAGCAGTTCTTC
few,TRBV10-2,TRBJ2-1,-,CASTAVAVYNEQFF,TGCGCCAGCACGGCGGTAGCGGTTTACAATGAGCAGTTCTTC
many,TRBV4-3,TRBJ1-5,TRBD1,CASSQNRGLQPQHF,TGCGCCAGCAGCCAAAACAGGGGCTTACAGCCCCAGCATTTT
-,TRBV5-6,TRBJ2-7,-,CASSFYSEISSGQYF,TGTGCCAGCAGCTTCTACTCGGAGATCTCCTCCGGGCAGTACTTC
-,TRBV6-4,TRBJ1-6,-,CASSDSGQANSPLHF,TGTGCCAGCAGTGACTCAGGCCAGGCTAATTCACCCCTCCACTTT
many,TRBV5-1,TRBJ2-5,-,CASSLAGAGPETQYF,TGCGCCAGCAGCTTGGCGGGGGCAGGGCCAGAGACCCAGTACTTC
few,TRBV4-3,TRBJ1-1,-,CASSQDSGGDTEAFF,TGCGCCAGCAGCCAAGACTCGGGGGGAGACACTGAAGCTTTCTTT
many,TRBV4-1,TRBJ1-2,-,CASSPSMGGYTF,TGCGCCAGCAGCCCGTCCATGGGTGGCTACACCTTC
-,TRBV18,TRBJ1-2,-,CASSQTGLEYGYTF,TGTGCCAGCTCACAAACAGGGTTGGAGTATGGCTACACCTTC
-,TRBV7-9,TRBJ1-2,-,CASSEVGGPGYTF,TGTGCCAGCAGTGAAGTAGGGGGACCTGGCTACACCTTC
few,TRBV12-5,TRBJ2-7,-,CASGLAPPTGAHYEQYF,TGTGCTAGTGGTTTGGCCCCCCCCACGGGAGCCCACTACGAGCAGTACTTC
once,TRBV6-1,TRBJ1-2,TRBD1,CASSRTGGYYGYTF,TGTGCCAGCAGTCGGACAGGGGGTTACTATGGCTACACCTTC
-,TRBV2,TRBJ2-1,TRBD2,CASAEEPGLAENEQFF,TGTGCCAGCGCGGAGGAACCGGGACTAGCGGAAAATGAGCAGTTCTTC
-,TRBV12-3/TRBV12-4,TRBJ1-5,-,CASSNRTALYSNQPQHF,TGTGCCAGCAGCAATCGGACAGCATTATATAGCAATCAGCCCCAGCATTTT
few,TRBV12-3/TRBV12-4,TRBJ1-1,-,CASSPGVGRWAFF,TGTGCCAGCAGTCCCGGGGTGGGGCGCTGGGCTTTCTTT
-,TRBV20-1,TRBJ2-2,TRBD2,CSARSRTSVTGELFF,TGCAGTGCTCGGTCGAGGACTAGCGTCACCGGGGAGCTGTTTTTT
-,TRBV5-1,TRBJ1-1,-,CASSLEAGRPEAFF,TGCGCCAGCAGCTTGGAGGCAGGGCGCCCTGAAGCTTTCTTT
few,TRBV20-1,TRBJ2-7,-,CSARDPLESSYEQYF,TGCAGTGCTAGAGACCCACTAGAGAGCTCCTACGAGCAGTACTTC
few,TRBV5-1,TRBJ1-2,-,CASSLDTYGYTF,TGCGCCAGCAGCCTGGACACCTATGGCTACACCTTC
-,TRBV20-1,TRBJ2-5,TRBD2,CSAVGTSGKETQYF,TGCAGTGCTGTCGGGACTAGCGGAAAAGAGACCCAGTACTTC
-,TRBV29-1,TRBJ1-2,-,CSVDSQFYGYTF,TGCAGCGTTGATTCACAGTTCTATGGCTACACCTTC
few,TRBV24-1,TRBJ2-5,-,CATSGWAWETQYF,TGTGCCACCAGTGGCTGGGCCTGGGAGACCCAGTACTTC
-,TRBV18,TRBJ1-5,-,CASSPAGEQPQHF,TGTGCCAGCTCACCAGCAGGGGAGCAGCCCCAGCATTTT
-,TRBV7-3,TRBJ2-3,-,CASSLIPGAADTQYF,TGTGCCAGCAGCTTAATCCCGGGAGCAGCAGATACGCAGTATTTT
-,TRBV20-1,TRBJ1-2,TRBD1,CSATGTAYGYTF,TGCAGTGCTACCGGGACAGCTTATGGCTACACCTTC
-,TRBV4-1,TRBJ1-4,-,CASSHSGGATNEKLFF,TGCGCCAGCAGCCATTCTGGGGGAGCAACTAATGAAAAACTGTTTTTT
-,TRBV12-3/TRBV12-4,TRBJ1-1,TRBD1,CASSEHRGRGAEAFF,TGTGCCAGCAGTGAACACAGGGGACGAGGAGCTGAAGCTTTCTTT